These 23 T cell receptor beta chains were sequenced from one sample in a study of cytotoxic CD8 clonotypes in ibrutinib-treated CLL. Sequenced by immunoSEQ multiplex PCR; TCRdb stores in-frame clones only, minus some. The repertoire consists of roughly 160,000 clones, with 84% occurring once and the leading ten covering about 5%. Sequenced here: PBMCs, sampled after 24 months of ibrutinib treatment. These receptors were obtained from a human donor with chronic lymphocytic leukemia.

The J gene is TRBJ1-6, the V gene TRBV19; D gene unclear. CDR3 length equals 17 residues. Germline loops: CDR1 LNHDA, CDR2 SQIVND (reference sequence). Trimming left V 5 bases short and J 0 bases short, with 14 bases between. Here the CDR3 reads CASSDPPGSSYNSPLHF. The CDR3 region has the DNA TGTGCCAGTAGTGACCCCCCGGGGAGCTCCTATAATTCACCCCTCCACTTT.

This rearrangement joins TRBV5-1 to TRBJ1-1; D perhaps matches TRBD1 (6 bases). Trimming took 4 bases from V and 1 from J, leaving 17 bases between them. In germline, CDR1 is SGHRS, CDR2 YFSETQ. This CDR3 is built from 16 residues. Here the CDR3 reads CASSATTGAQNTEAFF. In DNA, the CDR3 is TGCGCCAGCAGCGCCACGACAGGAGCCCAGAACACTGAAGCTTTCTTT. Filled out from reference TRBV5-1 and TRBJ1-1, the complete variable domain reads KAGVTQTPRYLIKTRGQQVTLSCSPISGHRSVSWYQQTPGQGLQFLFEYFSETQRNKGNFPGRFSGRQFSNSRSEMNVSTLELGDSALYLCASSATTGAQNTEAFFGQGTRLTVV.

The chain uses TRBV10-2 and TRBJ2-7, with TRBD2 identical over 11 bases. The CDR3 extends over 16 amino acids. V lost 5 bases, J lost 0 bases, and 6 bases stayed unmatched. CDR1 is WSHSY, CDR2 SAAADI, per germline. CDR3 nucleotide sequence: TGCGCCAGCAGTCCAGTAGGACTAGCGGGCTCCTACGAGCAGTACTTC. As protein: CASSPVGLAGSYEQYF.

A few counts support this clone. The genes are TRBV10-1 and TRBJ2-7; D not resolved. Germline CDR1 WNHNN, CDR2 SYGVQD (reference sequence). The V and J ends lost 6 bases and 0 bases respectively, with 9 bases between them. This CDR3 has 13 amino acids. CDR3 region: CASRTTFSYEQYF. CDR3 nucleotides: TGCGCCAGCAGAACTACCTTCTCCTACGAGCAGTACTTC.

The chain links TRBV11-1 to TRBJ1-3; perhaps TRBD1 as D (6 bases). The germline CDR1 and CDR2 sequences are SGHAT and FQDESV (reference sequence). Trimming shortened V by 7 bases and J by 2 bases, and 15 bases separated the two germline ends. This CDR3 has 15 amino acids. The CDR3 region is CASTVGGAAGNTIYF. The CDR3, as DNA: TGTGCCAGCACCGTCGGGGGGGCCGCTGGAAACACCATATATTTT. Using reference TRBV11-1 and TRBJ1-3 for the parts outside the CDR3, the full variable domain is EAEVAQSPRYKITEKSQAVAFWCDPISGHATLYWYRQILGQGPELLVQFQDESVVDDSQLPKDRFSAERLKGVDSTLKIQPAELGDSAMYLCASTVGGAAGNTIYFGEGSWLTVV.

The chain links TRBV4-2 to TRBJ2-4, with TRBD2 matching 8 bases. This CDR3 contains 16 residues. Germline lookup yields CDR1 LGHNA and CDR2 YNFKEQ. V lost 4 bases to trimming and J lost 1 base; unmatched junction nucleotides: 6. This chain's CDR3 is CASSLTREGAKNIQYF. In DNA, the CDR3 is TGTGCCAGCAGCCTTACCCGGGAGGGGGCCAAAAACATTCAGTACTTC.

V is TRBV18 and J is TRBJ2-3, with no clear D. The CDR3 covers 13 residues. The germline V and J ends were trimmed by 2 bases and 2 bases, with 5 bases remaining between them. Looked up from germline, CDR1 is KGHSH and CDR2 is LQKENI. CDR3 residues: CASSPRVTDTQYF. The CDR3 DNA sequence: TGTGCCAGCTCACCAAGAGTCACAGATACGCAGTATTTT.

The CDR3 region has the DNA TGTGCCAGCAGCGTAGTATCCCAGGACACTGAAGCTTTCTTT. As protein: CASSVVSQDTEAFF. This chain joins TRBV9 and TRBJ1-1; D remains ambiguous. Germline CDR1 is SGDLS and CDR2 is YYNGEE. The CDR3 loop spans 14 amino acids. V lost 0 bases and J 3 bases, leaving 9 bases between the germline ends.

The V and J genes are TRBV5-6 and TRBJ1-6, with 9 bases that match TRBD1. Losses at the gene ends were 4 bases for V and 8 bases for J; bases not matched to a gene: 10. This CDR3 has 16 amino acids. CDR1 and CDR2 from the germline V gene are SGHDT and YYEEEE. The CDR3 DNA sequence: TGTGCCAGCAGCCCCCGGGACAGGGTTCTTTATTCACCCCTCCACTTT. Its translation: CASSPRDRVLYSPLHF.

The chain uses TRBV5-4 and TRBJ2-7, with D possibly being TRBD1 or TRBD2 (5 bases each). This CDR3 spans 14 amino acids. Germline V lookup: CDR1 SGHNT, CDR2 YYREEE (reference sequence). The V end was cut by 2 bases, the J end by 0 bases, with 9 bases between. CDR3 loop: CASSLGTASYEQYF. CDR3 in DNA: TGTGCCAGCAGCTTAGGGACGGCCTCCTACGAGCAGTACTTC.

The chain combines TRBV6-5 with TRBJ1-3, with 7 positions matching TRBD1. The V and J ends lost 2 bases and 1 base, in that order; junction bases with no gene match: 5. The length of the CDR3 is 16 residues. The germline V gene encodes CDR1 MNHEY and CDR2 SVGAGI. The CDR3 DNA reads TGTGCCAGCAGTTACAGACAGGGTTTTTCTGGAAACACCATATATTTT. Protein product: CASSYRQGFSGNTIYF.

The chain couples TRBV15 to TRBJ1-5, with 7 bases aligning to TRBD1. The CDR3 is 17 amino acids. From germline, CDR1 is LNHNV and CDR2 YYDKDF (reference sequence). V shed 0 bases and J 1 base; nucleotides not matched to a gene: 6. The CDR3 spells CATSRDGRGQSNQPQHF. In DNA form, the CDR3 reads TGTGCCACCAGCAGAGATGGGAGGGGGCAGAGCAATCAGCCCCAGCATTTT.

This rearrangement joins TRBV27 to TRBJ2-7; 10 bases line up with TRBD2. V trimming: 6 bases; J trimming: 3 bases; junction bases outside the gene matches: 5. Germline CDR1 reads MNHEY; CDR2 reads SMNVEV (reference sequence). The CDR3 sequence is 14 residues long. This CDR3 is CASSPSGSVYEQYF. CDR3 coding DNA: TGTGCCAGCAGCCCTAGCGGGAGTGTCTACGAGCAGTACTTC.

The chain carries TRBV30 and TRBJ2-2; the match to TRBD1 covers 11 bases. The CDR3 has 17 amino acids. V was clipped by 3 bases and J by 4 bases; unmatched bases: 10. The germline V gene has CDR1 GTSNPN and CDR2 SVGIG (reference sequence). CDR3 residues: CAWSLLPGQGVTGELFF. The CDR3 DNA reads as TGTGCCTGGAGCCTCCTGCCGGGACAGGGGGTCACCGGGGAGCTGTTTTTT.

The V and J genes are TRBV6-5 and TRBJ1-6; tentative D call: TRBD1 (5 bases). Trimming removed 6 bases from V and 8 bases from J, with 11 bases in between. The germline V gene encodes CDR1 MNHEY and CDR2 SVGAGI. The CDR3 loop spans 13 amino acids. The CDR3 reads CASSASGYSPLHF. The CDR3, as DNA: TGTGCCAGCAGCGCGTCAGGGTATTCACCCCTCCACTTT.

The chain joins TRBV4-1 to TRBJ1-2; no clear D. There are 15 residues in the CDR3. V lost 1 base, J lost 0 bases, and 9 bases lay in between. Germline V gives CDR1 MGHRA, CDR2 YSYEKL. The CDR3 reads CASSQGAVANYGYTF. The CDR3 region has the DNA TGCGCCAGCAGCCAAGGGGCAGTTGCTAACTATGGCTACACCTTC.

This clone appeared a single time. The chain has TRBV18 and TRBJ2-3; the D is unclear. The CDR3 extends over 15 amino acids. Germline V gene sequence: CDR1 KGHSH, CDR2 LQKENI. Between the trimmed V and J ends, which lost 3 bases and 0 bases, there was a span of 10 bases. The CDR3 sequence is CASSPEVTSTDTQYF. CDR3 nucleotide sequence: TGTGCCAGCTCACCTGAGGTTACTAGCACAGATACGCAGTATTTT.

This chain connects TRBV6-5 to TRBJ1-1; D unresolved. Germline V gene data show CDR1 as MNHEY and CDR2 as SVGAGI. V was trimmed by 6 bases and J by 8 bases, leaving 16 bases between them. The CDR3 length is 13 residues. Written as DNA, the CDR3 is TGTGCCAGCAGCCGTGACTCTATCGGCGAAGCTTTCTTT. Its translation: CASSRDSIGEAFF.

The chain combines TRBV7-3 with TRBJ1-1; possibly TRBD1 for D (5 bases). The CDR3 extends over 17 amino acids. Trimming shortened V by 0 bases and J by 9 bases, and 23 bases separated the two germline ends. Germline assignment: CDR1 SGHTA and CDR2 FQGTGA. The CDR3 spells CASSLTGKGLDSPKAFF. CDR3 nucleotide sequence: TGTGCCAGCAGCTTAACCGGGAAGGGTCTCGACAGCCCTAAAGCTTTCTTT.

The V and J genes are TRBV11-3 and TRBJ2-2, with no clear D. V gave up 4 bases and J gave up 1 base, with 7 bases separating them. The CDR3 contains 14 residues. Germline V gives CDR1 SGHNT, CDR2 YENEEA. In DNA, the CDR3 is TGTGCCAGCAGCTCCAGAGGGAACACCGGGGAGCTGTTTTTT. Its translation is CASSSRGNTGELFF.

The rearrangement uses TRBV5-1 and TRBJ1-1, with D maybe TRBD1 (6 bases). The CDR3 totals 14 residues. CDR1 SGHRS and CDR2 YFSETQ come from the germline V gene. Trimming took off 9 bases at V and 0 bases at J, with 15 bases between the two ends. The CDR3 loop is CATRRGSVNTEAFF. The CDR3 DNA reads TGCGCCACCCGAAGGGGGAGCGTGAACACTGAAGCTTTCTTT.

V and J are TRBV7-3 and TRBJ1-2; D is uncertain. Germline values: CDR1 SGHTA, CDR2 FQGTGA. V was shortened by 5 bases and J by 1 base, with 11 bases between the two germline ends. This CDR3 contains 14 residues. The CDR3 region is CASSPERINYGYTF. CDR3 in DNA: TGTGCCAGCAGCCCTGAGAGAATTAACTATGGCTACACCTTC.

CDR3 amino acids: CASSPRLVITGELFF. CDR3 DNA sequence: TGTGCCAGCAGCCCGCGACTAGTTATCACCGGGGAGCTGTTTTTT. The chain combines TRBV7-2 with TRBJ2-2, with D perhaps TRBD2 (6 bases). CDR1 is SGHTA and CDR2 is FQGNSA in the germline V gene. The CDR3 loop spans 15 amino acids. V was shortened by 5 bases and J by 4 bases, with 14 bases between the two germline ends. Based on the CDR3 plus reference TRBV7-2 and TRBJ2-2, the full variable domain is GAGVSQSPSNKVTEKGKDVELRCDPISGHTALYWYRQSLGQGLEFLIYFQGNSAPDKSGLPSDRFSAERTGGSVSTLTIQRTQQEDSAVYLCASSPRLVITGELFFGEGSRLTVL.